These 9 T cell receptor beta chains were all obtained from the same sample, sequenced in a study of T-cell reconstitution after alpha-beta-depleted transplantation in children. Unique molecular identifiers were incorporated during preparation of the TCRbeta library. TCRdb reanalysed the PCR reads using MiXCR and keeps one entry per CDR3 protein. The data hold about 280,000 distinct CDR3 sequences, with under 14% observed a single time. The specimen was peripheral blood, collected 180 days after TCRalphabeta/CD19-depleted stem cell transplant. The receptor set was obtained from a male patient under 10 years old who had a stem cell transplant for chronic granulomatous disease, so the T cells may come from the graft donor.

This clonotype was counted at least ten times. The V gene is TRBV11-2, the J gene TRBJ2-1; TRBD2 matches at 8 bases. J gave up 9 bases and V 5 bases, and 12 bases lay outside the gene matches. Germline V lookup: CDR1 SGHAT, CDR2 FQNNGV. The CDR3 has 15 amino acids. CDR3 in DNA: TGTGCCAGCAGCGCACTCCCCGGACTAGCTGGTGAGCAGTTCTTC. Its protein is CASSALPGLAGEQFF.

This clonotype was picked up many times. The gene calls are TRBV7-2 and TRBJ1-3, with a tentative D call TRBD1 (6 bases). This CDR3 region has 16 residues. Trimming removed 2 bases at V and 3 bases at J, with 14 bases between. CDR1 SGHTA and CDR2 FQGNSA come from the germline V gene. The DNA of the CDR3 is TGTGCCAGCAGCTTAATCCGGGGGGCGGGTGGAAACACCATATATTTT. Its translation: CASSLIRGAGGNTIYF.

Many counts were recorded for this clonotype. This sequence joins TRBV2 and TRBJ2-1; a weak D match, TRBD2 (5 bases). The CDR3 is 13 residues long. V was pared by 11 bases and J by 2 bases, with 13 bases between. Germline-derived CDR1 and CDR2 are SNHLY and FYNNEI. CDR3 sequence: CAGELEPYNEQFF. In DNA form, the CDR3 reads TGTGCCGGGGAGTTGGAGCCCTACAATGAGCAGTTCTTC.

This clonotype was found many times. The CDR3, as DNA: TGTGCCAGCAGTACCAACGACAGGGGACCGGGGTACTTC. Translation gives CASSTNDRGPGYF. The V gene is TRBV28, the J gene TRBJ2-5, with 8 nucleotides matching TRBD1. The V segment lost 5 bases and the J segment 13 bases; nucleotides outside the gene matches: 12. The CDR3 consists of 13 residues. Germline-derived CDR1 and CDR2 are MDHEN and SYDVKM.

This clonotype was detected ten times or more. The V and J genes are TRBV3-1 and TRBJ2-3, with D hard to call. The CDR3 sequence is 13 residues long. The V and J ends lost 2 bases and 4 bases respectively, with 7 bases between them. The germline V gene encodes CDR1 LGHDT and CDR2 YNNKEL (reference sequence). The CDR3 region has the DNA TGTGCCAGCAGCCAACACCAGCCAGATACGCAGTATTTT. Protein: CASSQHQPDTQYF.

This clonotype was detected ten times or more. This chain links TRBV20-1 with TRBJ2-7; D ambiguous. The germline V gene has CDR1 DFQATT and CDR2 SNEGSKA (reference sequence). The CDR3 is 13 residues long. The CDR3: CSHFWGSAYEQYF. The CDR3, as DNA: TGCAGCCACTTTTGGGGAAGCGCCTACGAGCAGTACTTC.

This clonotype was picked up many times. The rearrangement links TRBV11-2 to TRBJ2-7, with D tentatively TRBD2 (5 bases). The CDR3 sequence is 15 residues long. Trimming took off 1 base at V and 3 bases at J, with 13 bases between the two ends. Germline V gene lookup returns CDR1 SGHAT and CDR2 FQNNGV. CDR3 sequence: CASSLVAGEGYEQYF. The CDR3, as DNA: TGTGCCAGCAGCTTAGTGGCGGGTGAGGGCTACGAGCAGTACTTC.

This clonotype was counted at least ten times. V and J are TRBV20-1 and TRBJ2-5; D unresolved. Trimming pared 4 bases from V and 0 bases from J, leaving 3 bases between. Germline CDR1 reads DFQATT; CDR2 reads SNEGSKA (reference sequence). The CDR3 extends over 11 amino acids. The CDR3 DNA follows: TGCAGTGCTAAAGACCAAGAGACCCAGTACTTC. Encoded protein: CSAKDQETQYF.

This clonotype was seen many times. The rearrangement links TRBV27 to TRBJ2-1; 7 positions match TRBD1. The CDR3 covers 14 residues. CDR1 MNHEY and CDR2 SMNVEV come from the germline V gene (reference sequence). J was trimmed by 6 bases and V by 4 bases; bases with no gene match: 6. The CDR3 DNA is TGTGCCAGCAGTTCCTATCGACAGGGCAATGAGCAGTTCTTC. Translated, it gives CASSSYRQGNEQFF.